The 8 T cell receptor beta chains presented below share a single source sample, sequenced in a study of T cell changes during pregnancy in multiple sclerosis. Assay: immunoSEQ multiplex PCR; the TCRdb copy retains only in-frame clones and omits some. Here the sample spans under 65,000 clones, around 94% being singletons. The sample here was CD8+ T cells from peripheral blood mononuclear cells, taken after pregnancy. These TCRs come from a female donor with multiple sclerosis, enrolled in a pregnancy study.

This chain links TRBV4-3 with TRBJ1-1; no clear D gene. CDR1 is LGHNA, CDR2 YSLEER, per germline. The CDR3 is made up of 16 amino acids. Trimming shortened V by 0 bases and J by 1 base, and 12 bases separated the two germline ends. As DNA, the CDR3 is TGCGCCAGCAGCCAAGATCCGACCCCGGGGAACACTGAAGCTTTCTTT. Amino acids: CASSQDPTPGNTEAFF.

The chain links TRBV19 to TRBJ2-3; TRBD1 matches 7 bases. From germline, CDR1 is LNHDA and CDR2 SQIVND (reference sequence). With 3 bases clipped from V and 4 bases from J, the junction kept 4 bases outside the gene matches. The CDR3 runs 14 residues. The DNA for the CDR3 is TGTGCCAGTAGTATCGGGACAGCAGCAGATACGCAGTATTTT. This codes for CASSIGTAADTQYF. Full variable domain (remainder filled in from reference TRBV19 and TRBJ2-3): DGGITQSPKYLFRKEGQNVTLSCEQNLNHDAMYWYRQDPGQGLRLIYYSQIVNDFQKGDIAEGYSVSREKKESFPLTVTSAQKNPTAFYLCASSIGTAADTQYFGPGTRLTVL.

This chain connects TRBV29-1 to TRBJ2-2; D is perhaps TRBD2 (5 bases). Looked up from germline, CDR1 is SQVTM and CDR2 is ANQGSEA. The CDR3 runs to 12 residues. Trimming left V 4 bases short and J 3 bases short, with 6 bases between. The CDR3 spells CSVAGDTGELFF. In DNA form, the CDR3 reads TGCAGCGTTGCCGGGGACACCGGGGAGCTGTTTTTT.

V is TRBV6-5 and J is TRBJ1-4; possible D gene TRBD1, 6 bases. Per germline, CDR1 MNHEY and CDR2 SVGAGI. There are 14 residues in the CDR3. Trimming shortened V by 5 bases and J by 3 bases, and 10 bases separated the two germline ends. The CDR3 loop is CASSEGGANEKLFF. CDR3 nucleotides: TGTGCCAGCAGTGAGGGGGGGGCTAATGAAAAACTGTTTTTT.

V is TRBV7-9 and J is TRBJ2-5; 7 positions match TRBD1. The ends lost 2 bases at V and 5 bases at J; junction bases unmatched: 8. Germline values: CDR1 SEHNR, CDR2 FQNEAQ (reference sequence). This CDR3 comprises 15 residues. The CDR3 is CASSLMATGMETQYF. DNA for the CDR3: TGTGCCAGCAGCTTAATGGCGACAGGGATGGAGACCCAGTACTTC.

The genes are TRBV6-4 and TRBJ2-1, with 13 bases aligning to TRBD2. This CDR3 has 16 residues. Germline assignment: CDR1 MRHNA and CDR2 SNTAGT. Trimming at V came to 6 bases and at J to 3 bases, leaving 5 bases not matched to a gene. This CDR3 reads CASSHRLAGGYNEQFF. DNA for the CDR3: TGTGCCAGCAGCCACCGACTAGCGGGAGGCTACAATGAGCAGTTCTTC.

V and J are TRBV5-4 and TRBJ2-5; 9 nucleotides line up with TRBD2. The CDR3 spans 14 residues. Looked up from germline, CDR1 is SGHNT and CDR2 is YYREEE (reference sequence). The junction had 0 bases not matched to a gene; V was cut back by 0 bases and J by 3 bases. The CDR3 reads CASSLVAGEETQYF. CDR3 nucleotide sequence: TGTGCCAGCAGCTTGGTAGCGGGGGAAGAGACCCAGTACTTC.

The chain's CDR3 is CASSSTGGGYEQYF. The CDR3 nucleotides read TGTGCCAGTAGTTCCACAGGGGGAGGCTACGAGCAGTACTTC. V usage is TRBV19 and J usage is TRBJ2-7, with 8 positions matching TRBD1. The CDR3 covers 14 residues. Germline lookup yields CDR1 LNHDA and CDR2 SQIVND (reference sequence). V shed 5 bases and J 3 bases; nucleotides not matched to a gene: 6.